This T cell receptor beta chain came from a study of blood T cell repertoires in COVID-19. Turning to the study itself: Samples representing acute and convalescent COVID-19 were sourced from the United States, Italy and Spain. PBMCs, B-cell-depleted T cells, or T cells were the source of the cDNA or gDNA that made up the material.

Methods used by the authors: Amplifying reference gene primers gave estimates of nucleated cell counts. Measured with immunoSEQ multiplex PCR; TCRdb has only the in-frame clones, and not every one. Clonal size and the V and J genes are those of that table, whereas D and trimming came from the DNA. The sample carries some 150,000 clones, around 90% recorded once. CDR3 length equals 12 residues. The germline gives CDR1 SEHNR, CDR2 FQNEAQ (reference sequence). V lost 10 bases, J lost 4 bases, and 11 bases lay in between. V gene TRBV7-9 combines with J gene TRBJ1-3; maybe TRBD1 (6 bases). This TCR was recovered from a woman aged 55-70 years who had recovered from COVID-19. The sequenced sample consisted of peripheral blood. CDR3 bases: TGTGCCACTCACAGGGCCGGAAACACCATATATTTT. Translated, it gives CATHRAGNTIYF.